What follows is one TCR beta chain and its context. Its target is not known. V lost 4 bases and J lost 5, with 8 bases in between. CDR3 size: 12 residues. Germline lookup yields CDR1 MDHEN and CDR2 SYDVKM. This specimen belongs to a study of cytomegalovirus exposure and HLA in healthy donors. Study results and limitations: It was taken for granted in presence/absence analyses that sequencing depth across donors was roughly uniform. Later work found most CMV-associated TCR beta chains apparently HLA-restricted.

The PCR used 60 Vbeta and 13 Jbeta primers. Sequencing was performed with immunoSEQ multiplex PCR; in TCRdb, only in-frame clones are kept and a portion is missing. The sample includes about 200,000 clones, 60% to 80% seen only once; the top ten take 1.5% to 2%. The TCR comes from a male donor in good health and CMV-seronegative. The specimen sequenced was PBMCs. J is TRBJ2-5 and V is TRBV28, with D unclear. This CDR3 reads CASSSLLETQYF. The CDR3 DNA reads as TGTGCCAGCAGTTCTCTCCTTGAGACCCAGTACTTC.